This is a list of T cell receptor beta chains from one sample in a study of cytomegalovirus exposure and HLA in healthy donors. The table came from immunoSEQ multiplex PCR; TCRdb's copy has only in-frame clones and leaves some out. Of around 100,000 clones in the sample, around 66% were seen once. Sequencing used PBMCs. The receptors come from a man younger than 45 in good health and CMV-seronegative. CDR3s include the opening cysteine and the closing phenylalanine or tryptophan. D genes are given only for firm matches. The size of a clone is reported for some rows only, either as once, few or many, or as a class for expanded clones.

abundance	j_gene	d_gene	v_gene	CDR3aa	CDR3nt
.	TRBJ2-3	.	TRBV25-1	CASSPAGGTDTQYF	TGTGCCAGCAGCCCCGCCGGGGGCACAGATACGCAGTATTTT
.	TRBJ1-2	TRBD1	TRBV4-3	CASSQGDRVNYGYTF	TGCGCCAGCAGCCAAGGGGACAGGGTAAACTATGGCTACACCTTC
.	TRBJ2-6	.	TRBV28	CASSTTAAGANVLTF	TGTGCCAGCAGTACAACAGCGGCTGGGGCCAACGTCCTGACTTTC
.	TRBJ1-1	.	TRBV7-8	CASSPRDRGTTEAFF	TGTGCCAGCAGCCCCCGGGATCGGGGAACCACTGAAGCTTTCTTT
.	TRBJ2-7	.	TRBV2	CASSPLYEQYF	TGTGCCAGCAGTCCACTCTACGAGCAGTACTTC
.	TRBJ1-3	.	TRBV27	CASSLEGSAGNTIYF	TGTGCCAGCAGTTTAGAGGGTAGCGCTGGAAACACCATATATTTT
once	TRBJ1-2	TRBD1	TRBV7-9	CASSLAIRTGKDYGYTF	TGTGCCAGCAGCTTAGCGATTCGGACAGGGAAAGACTATGGCTACACCTTC
.	TRBJ2-2	.	TRBV28	CASSRGAPGELFF	TGTGCCAGCAGCCGCGGGGCTCCCGGGGAGCTGTTTTTT
.	TRBJ1-1	.	TRBV4-3	CASSQDFAGMNTEAFF	TGCGCCAGCAGCCAAGATTTCGCAGGGATGAACACTGAAGCTTTCTTT
.	TRBJ2-3	.	TRBV13	CASSGNVAGLGTDTQYF	TGTGCCAGCAGCGGGAACGTGGCGGGCCTGGGAACAGATACGCAGTATTTT